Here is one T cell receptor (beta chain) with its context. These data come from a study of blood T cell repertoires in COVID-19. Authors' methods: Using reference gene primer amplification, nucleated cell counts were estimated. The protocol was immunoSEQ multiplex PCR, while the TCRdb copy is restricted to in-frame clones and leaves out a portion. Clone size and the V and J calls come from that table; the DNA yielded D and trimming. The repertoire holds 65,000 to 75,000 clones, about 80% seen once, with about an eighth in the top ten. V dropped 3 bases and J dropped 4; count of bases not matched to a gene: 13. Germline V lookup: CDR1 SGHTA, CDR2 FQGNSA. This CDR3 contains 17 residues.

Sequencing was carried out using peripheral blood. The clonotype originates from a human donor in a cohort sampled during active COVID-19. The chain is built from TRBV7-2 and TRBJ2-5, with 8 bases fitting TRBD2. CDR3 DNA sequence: TGTGCCAGCAGCTTGCCCTCGGGGGGGGGCTTGCGAGAGACCCAGTACTTC. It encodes CASSLPSGGGLRETQYF.